The rows below give T cell receptor beta chains drawn from one sample of a study of blood T cell repertoires in COVID-19. Here immunoSEQ multiplex PCR was the method, and the copy in TCRdb shows in-frame clones only, minus some. In the table there are some 42,000 clones, roughly three quarters of which are singletons. Sequencing used peripheral blood. The origin of the receptors is a man older than 75 with acute or convalescent COVID-19. CDR3s include the opening cysteine and the closing phenylalanine or tryptophan. The D gene is left open where the match is weak. Expanded clones are given a class, and other clones once, few, many or no size at all.

clone_size,v_call,j_call,d_call,cdr3_nt,cdr3_aa
.,TRBV19,TRBJ2-4,TRBD1,TGTGCCAGTTTTCCGGGACAGGGTGCCATTCAGTACTTC,CASFPGQGAIQYF
many,TRBV19,TRBJ1-1,TRBD1,TGTGCCAGTAGTATAGCTCCCACAGGGGACACTGAAGCTTTCTTT,CASSIAPTGDTEAFF
.,TRBV7-9,TRBJ2-2,TRBD2,TGTGCCAGCACTCCCGCGGGGGAGACCGGGGAGCTGTTTTTT,CASTPAGETGELFF
.,TRBV6-1,TRBJ1-2,.,TGTGCCAGCAGTGAGGGAGGGAGCTATGGCTACACCTTC,CASSEGGSYGYTF
.,TRBV19,TRBJ1-3,.,TGTGCCAGTGCTGTCGGTGGTCCTGGAAACACCATATATTTT,CASAVGGPGNTIYF
.,TRBV28,TRBJ1-2,.,TGTGCCAGCAGACTGCCTTATGGCTACACCTTC,CASRLPYGYTF
.,TRBV13,TRBJ1-1,TRBD1,TGTGCCAGCAGCTTAGCCCGACAGGGGGGAACTGAAGCTTTCTTT,CASSLARQGGTEAFF
.,TRBV7-2,TRBJ1-6,TRBD1,TGTGCCAGCAGGAAGGCAGGGGGCTTATCCTATAATTCACCCCTCCACTTT,CASRKAGGLSYNSPLHF
.,TRBV3-1/TRBV3-2,TRBJ2-4,TRBD1,TGTGCCAGCAGCCAAGAAGGGGGCCCAAACATTCAGTACTTC,CASSQEGGPNIQYF
.,TRBV6-5,TRBJ1-5,.,TGTGCCAGCACCGGGGGGAATCAGCCCCAGCATTTT,CASTGGNQPQHF
.,TRBV3-1/TRBV3-2,TRBJ2-7,TRBD2,TGTGCCAGCAGCCGGACTAGCGGGAGGGACGAGCAGTACTTC,CASSRTSGRDEQYF
.,TRBV19,TRBJ2-7,.,TGTGCCAGTAGTATAGACAGTTCAGTCTACGAGCAGTACTTC,CASSIDSSVYEQYF
.,TRBV27,TRBJ2-1,.,TGTGCCAGCAGCAAGAGGGTCGCCTCCTACAATGAGCAGTTCTTC,CASSKRVASYNEQFF
.,TRBV7-9,TRBJ2-6,TRBD1,TGTGCCAGCAGCCCTGGACAGGGGGATAGCGGTGGGGCCAACGTCCTGACTTTC,CASSPGQGDSGGANVLTF
.,TRBV5-4,TRBJ1-1,TRBD1,TGTGCCAGCAGCTTGGGAGGTGGACAGGGTGACACTGAAGCTTTCTTT,CASSLGGGQGDTEAFF
.,TRBV6-2/TRBV6-3,TRBJ2-2,.,TGTGCCAGCAGCCACGGGAGGACAGGGTCGACCGGGGAGCTGTTTTTT,CASSHGRTGSTGELFF
few,TRBV20-1,TRBJ2-7,TRBD2,TGCAGTGCTAGTGGAGTCGGGGGGGAATTGCGGTACGAGCAGTACTTC,CSASGVGGELRYEQYF
.,TRBV7-2,TRBJ2-5,TRBD2,TGTGCCAGCAGCTTAATCGCGGGAGGGGAGACCCAGTACTTC,CASSLIAGGETQYF
.,TRBV7-3,TRBJ2-1,TRBD2,TGTGCCAGCAGCATCGGGCTAGCGGAAAACAATGAGCAGTTCTTC,CASSIGLAENNEQFF
.,TRBV20-1,TRBJ2-7,TRBD2,TGCAGTGGTTCCGGGACTAGCGCTCAGTACTTC,CSGSGTSAQYF
.,TRBV2,TRBJ1-1,.,TGTGCCAGCAGGCAGGGAATAGGCACTGAAGCTTTCTTT,CASRQGIGTEAFF
few,TRBV5-1,TRBJ2-1,TRBD2,TGCGCCAGCAGCTTAACTAGCGGGAGGGGGGCCTACAATGAGCAGTTCTTC,CASSLTSGRGAYNEQFF
once,TRBV11-2,TRBJ1-1,TRBD1,TGTGCCAGCAGCATCTACAGGGGAGGAACTGAAGCTTTCTTT,CASSIYRGGTEAFF
.,TRBV18,TRBJ2-2,.,TGTGCCAGCTCACCAAATCAGGGGCGCAGCACCGGGGAGCTGTTTTTT,CASSPNQGRSTGELFF
.,TRBV7-8,TRBJ2-7,.,TGTGCCAGCAGCTCAATAGGACAGTTGTACGAGCAGTACTTC,CASSSIGQLYEQYF
.,TRBV18,TRBJ2-7,TRBD1,TGTGCCAGCTCACCGGGACCACCAGGGGGAGAGCAGTACTTC,CASSPGPPGGEQYF
.,TRBV6-5,TRBJ2-2,TRBD2,TGTGCCAGCCAGCGGGGGAACACCGGGGAGCTGTTTTTT,CASQRGNTGELFF
.,TRBV10-1,TRBJ2-7,.,TGCGCCAGCAGCCCTTCAGGGGGGTACGAGCAGTACTTC,CASSPSGGYEQYF
.,TRBV18,TRBJ1-3,TRBD1,TGTGCCAGCTCACCGGACAGGGACACCATATATTTT,CASSPDRDTIYF
.,TRBV30,TRBJ1-1,.,TGTGCCTGGAGCCCCTGGGGCCGTATGAACACTGAAGCTTTCTTT,CAWSPWGRMNTEAFF
.,TRBV28,TRBJ1-2,.,TGTGCCAGCAGTTTAGGGGCAAACAGGGTTGGCTACACCTTC,CASSLGANRVGYTF
.,TRBV19,TRBJ1-1,.,TGTGCCAGTAGTATTGCGGTAAACCTGAACACTGAAGCTTTCTTT,CASSIAVNLNTEAFF
once,TRBV6-6,TRBJ1-2,TRBD1,TGTGCCAGCAGTCTAATCGGACAGGGTGGCTATGGCTACACCTTC,CASSLIGQGGYGYTF
.,TRBV19,TRBJ2-7,.,TGTGCCAGTAGTGCTCGACAGGACACCTACGAGCAGTACTTC,CASSARQDTYEQYF
.,TRBV10-2,TRBJ1-5,.,TGCGCCAGCAGTTTTGCAGGGAAGCAGCCCCAGCATTTT,CASSFAGKQPQHF
.,TRBV28,TRBJ2-5,TRBD1,TGTGCCAGCAGTTCCGGCAGGGGGTGGGAGACCCAGTACTTC,CASSSGRGWETQYF
.,TRBV30,TRBJ2-3,TRBD2,TGTGCCTGGATAAGGGGGCGCGGGGCTAGCGGGAGTAGCACAGATACGCAGTATTTT,CAWIRGRGASGSSTDTQYF
once,TRBV4-2,TRBJ2-3,.,TGTGCCAGCAGCCGCGCCTTACTAGCAAGTGCGGCAGATACGCAGTATTTT,CASSRALLASAADTQYF
.,TRBV6-2/TRBV6-3,TRBJ2-7,TRBD1,TGTGCCAGCAGCTCTCAGGGGACAGGGGACTACGAGCAGTATTTC,CASSSQGTGDYEQYF
once,TRBV7-2,TRBJ1-5,.,TGTGCCAGCAGCTTAGGAGATCAGCCCCAGCATTTT,CASSLGDQPQHF
.,TRBV6-1,TRBJ2-1,.,TGTGCCAGCAGTGAATCGAGGGATGAGCAGTTCTTC,CASSESRDEQFF
.,TRBV19,TRBJ1-2,TRBD1,TGTGCCAGCGCTGACAGGGCCCCAGGCTACACCTTC,CASADRAPGYTF